This T cell receptor beta chain appears in the sequencing data of a study of blood T cell repertoires in COVID-19 (dated by TCRdb to between 2020 and 2021). A note on the overall study: Samples covering the acute and convalescent phases of COVID-19 were provided by collaborators in the United States, Italy and Spain. The repertoires were made available in a free public database intended to serve as a resource for research on the immune response to SARS-CoV-2. The samples were drawn from the first 160 participants of the ongoing ImmuneRACE study and from over a thousand subjects provided by 6 global collaborators. HLA class I and class II types, where available, came from metadata supplied by the sample provider rather than from assay-based typing. Deeply sampled blood TCRbeta repertoires from subjects exposed to, actively infected with, or recovered from COVID-19 were included in the dataset. The sample metadata nearly always contained a de-identified subject ID, COVID-19 status, age in years and sex. The prospective study material was composed of cDNA or gDNA derived from T cells, B-cell-depleted T cells, or PBMCs.

General study outcomes and caveats: How much clinical and demographic metadata was included differed by source and by participant, and the metadata was provided uncurated.

The immunoSEQ Assay, a bias-controlled multiplex PCR, was used to amplify TCRbeta CDR3 regions from genomic DNA. The original methods were these. The number of nucleated cells in each sample was estimated by amplification of reference gene primers within the assay. Sequence reads were collapsed and filtered to measure the absolute abundance of every unique TCRbeta CDR3 rearrangement. For each sample, productive Simpson clonality was calculated as the square root of Simpson's diversity index over productive rearrangements. Not all clones reach the TCRdb copy of this immuneACCESS table, which keeps in-frame sequences only. Checked studies attribute under half of the gap to unresolved V genes and leave the rest unexplained. V, J and clone size were drawn from that table, and D and trimming were deduced from the DNA. The sample table shows a few hundred thousand clones, and 90% are seen once. The ten largest clones add up to less than 3.5% of the sample.

The CDR3 starts with the cysteine, ends with the phenylalanine, and has 15 residues. Of the read, only the CDR3 DNA is kept; its 45 bases are in frame from base 1. Based on the germline V gene (reference sequence), the CDR1 and CDR2 sequences are SEHNR and FQNEAQ. Germline trimming: 5 bases from V, 3 bases from J; junction bases outside gene matches: 7. Details on this clone: This receptor's antigen is unknown. One base away there is no much larger clone; base qualities are not given.

One collaborating source in Seattle enrolled patients while the patients were actively infected and followed the patients over time throughout the course of disease. Each collaborating institution followed its own protocols to collect whole blood in K2EDTA tubes. For TCRbeta analysis, collaborators shipped samples as frozen whole blood, isolated PBMCs, or DNA extracted from either of those sample types. Sequenced material: peripheral blood. The chain uses TRBV7-9 and TRBJ2-7, with TRBD2 identical over 10 junction bases. This clonotype was sampled from a woman between 25 and 40 years old with COVID-19, enrolled during active disease. The CDR3 amino acid sequence is: CASSRAGGPGYEQYF. The nucleotide sequence reads as follows: TGTGCCAGCAGCAGAGCGGGAGGGCCGGGCTACGAGCAGTACTTC.